This paragraph reports one TCR beta chain. The data belong to a study of resident and recirculating memory T cells in vitiligo. This CDR3 is 14 amino acids long. With 1 base removed from V and 2 bases from J, the gap between germline ends came to 9 bases. From germline, CDR1 is LNHNV and CDR2 YYDKDF (reference sequence). Assay used: immunoSEQ multiplex PCR; TCRdb lists only in-frame clones, some missing. The sample has 75,000 to 95,000 clones; 90% to 95% are singletons. This chain uses TRBV15 with TRBJ2-7; TRBD1 is a possible D gene (5 bases). Specimen: blood. The TCR originated in a male donor with vitiligo. CDR3 in DNA: TGTGCCACCAGCAGAGTAGGGGCCCCCTACGAGCAGTACTTC. It codes for CATSRVGAPYEQYF.